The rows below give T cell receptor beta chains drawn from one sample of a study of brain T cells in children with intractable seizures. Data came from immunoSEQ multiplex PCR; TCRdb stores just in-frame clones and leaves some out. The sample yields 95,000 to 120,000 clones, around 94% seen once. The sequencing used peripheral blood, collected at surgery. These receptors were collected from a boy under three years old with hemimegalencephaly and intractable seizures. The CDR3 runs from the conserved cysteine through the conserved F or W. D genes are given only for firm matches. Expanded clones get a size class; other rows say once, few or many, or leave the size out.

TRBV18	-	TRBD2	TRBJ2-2	TGTGCCAGCTCACCAGTGGCACTAGCGGGGATCACCGGGGAGCTGTTTTTT	CASSPVALAGITGELFF
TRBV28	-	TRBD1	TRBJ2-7	TGTGCCAGCAGTACACCCGGGACAGCAGCCTACGAGCAGTACTTC	CASSTPGTAAYEQYF
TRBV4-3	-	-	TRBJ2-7	TGCGCCAGCAGCCGGGACGCCTCCTACGAGCAGTACTTC	CASSRDASYEQYF
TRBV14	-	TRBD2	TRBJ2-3	TGTGCCAGCGGGACTAGCGGGAGTTATACGCAGTATTTT	CASGTSGSYTQYF
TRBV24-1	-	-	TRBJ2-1	TGTGCCACCAGTGATACCGCTTCCACCCGGTACAATGAGCAGTTCTTC	CATSDTASTRYNEQFF
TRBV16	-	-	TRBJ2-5	TGTGCCAGCAGCCAATCAGCTCAGGGGAGGAGGGAGACCCAGTACTTC	CASSQSAQGRRETQYF
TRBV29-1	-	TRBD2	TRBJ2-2	TGCAGCGTAGCTAGCGGGGCGAACACCGGGGAGCTGTTTTTT	CSVASGANTGELFF
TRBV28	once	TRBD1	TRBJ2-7	TGTGCCAGCAGTTTATGGCAGGGGGCGCGTAGCGAGCAGTACTTC	CASSLWQGARSEQYF
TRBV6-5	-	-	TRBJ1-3	TGTGCCAGCGGGACCCCAGTCTTTGGAAACACCATATATTTT	CASGTPVFGNTIYF
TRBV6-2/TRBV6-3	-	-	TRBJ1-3	TGTGCCAGCAGTTATGCAGGGGCGAAAGGAAACACCATATATTTT	CASSYAGAKGNTIYF
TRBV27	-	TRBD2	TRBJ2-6	TGTGCCAGCAGTTTAACGGGGGGGTCTGGGGCCAACGTCCTGACTTTC	CASSLTGGSGANVLTF
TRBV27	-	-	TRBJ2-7	TGTGCCAGCAGTCCAACCCCGGGGTACGAGCAGTACTTC	CASSPTPGYEQYF
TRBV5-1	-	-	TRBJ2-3	TGCGCCAGCAGCTTGGCCCTCTGGGGCCAGCGGGCAGGGGGCACAGATACGCAGTATTTT	CASSLALWGQRAGGTDTQYF
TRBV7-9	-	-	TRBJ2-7	TGTGCCAGCAGCTTAGTCATCGGGAGCGAGCAGTACTTC	CASSLVIGSEQYF
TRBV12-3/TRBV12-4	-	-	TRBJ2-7	TGTGCCAGCAGTTTAACCACAGGGTTTCAGTACTTC	CASSLTTGFQYF
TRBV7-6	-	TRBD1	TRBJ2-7	TGTGCCAGCAGCCAAATGACAGGGTCTGCTTACGAGCAGTACTTC	CASSQMTGSAYEQYF
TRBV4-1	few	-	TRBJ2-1	TGCGCCAGCAGCCAAGAAGAATGGCACAATGAGCAGTTCTTC	CASSQEEWHNEQFF
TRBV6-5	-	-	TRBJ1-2	TGTGCCAGCATCCGCGGGCCCAACGGCTACACCTTC	CASIRGPNGYTF
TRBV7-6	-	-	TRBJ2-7	TGTGCCAGCAGCTTAGCGGGCTCCTACGAGCAGTACTTC	CASSLAGSYEQYF
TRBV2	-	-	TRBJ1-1	TGTGCCAGCAGACCCGGGCAGGGGATCGGTGAAGCTTTCTTT	CASRPGQGIGEAFF
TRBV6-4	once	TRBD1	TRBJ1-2	TGTGCCAGCAGTGACTCCCCAAGTCCCGGGACAGGCGGCTACACCTTC	CASSDSPSPGTGGYTF
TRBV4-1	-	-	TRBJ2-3	TGCGCCAGCAGACGCGTCGGGGGTATGTTGACAGATACGCAGTATTTT	CASRRVGGMLTDTQYF
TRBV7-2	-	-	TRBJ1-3	TGTGCCAGCAGCTTAACCATATATTCGGGAAACACCATATATTTT	CASSLTIYSGNTIYF
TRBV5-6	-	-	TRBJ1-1	TGTGCCAGCAGCCCCGCTGGGGTTGTGAACACTGAAGCTTTCTTT	CASSPAGVVNTEAFF
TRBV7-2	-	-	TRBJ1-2	TGTGCCAGCAGCTCGGCCAGGGCTGACGGCTACACCTTC	CASSSARADGYTF
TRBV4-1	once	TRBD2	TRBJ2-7	TGCGCCAGCAGCCAAGAAAGACTAGCGGGCTACGAGCAGTACTTC	CASSQERLAGYEQYF
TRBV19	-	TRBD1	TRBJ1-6	TGTGCCAGCAGACCTGGGACAGGGTCTTCACCCCTCCACTTT	CASRPGTGSSPLHF
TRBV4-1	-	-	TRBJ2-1	TGCGCCAGCAGCCAAGGCCTGGGAGCTGAAGGGGGCAATGAGCAGTTCTTC	CASSQGLGAEGGNEQFF
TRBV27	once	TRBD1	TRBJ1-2	TGTGCCAGCAGTGGGACAGGGATAGGGTATGGCTACACCTTC	CASSGTGIGYGYTF
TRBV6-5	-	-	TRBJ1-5	TGTGCCAGCAAGTCTGGGAGCAATCAGCCCCAGCATTTT	CASKSGSNQPQHF
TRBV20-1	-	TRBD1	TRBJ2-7	TGCAGTGCTGGGACAGCCTACGAGCAGTACTTC	CSAGTAYEQYF